This T cell receptor (beta chain) comes out of a study of T cell responses to AZD1222 COVID-19 vaccine. Study results and caveats: Across the whole spike, CD4 TCRs peaked at regions 160-218 and 743-854.

Sequenced by immunoSEQ multiplex PCR; TCRdb stores in-frame clones only, minus some. The top ten hold around 17% of the sample, which has some 110,000 clones, about 86% seen once. Remarks on this clone: Antigen unknown.

The receptor's source is an adult who received the AZD1222 COVID-19 vaccine. The sequenced sample was peripheral blood, obtained 28 days after the second AZD1222 dose.

The CDR3 bases are TGCGCCAGCAGCCTCCAGACAGTGGGAGATGAAAAACTGTTTTTT. This codes for CASSLQTVGDEKLFF. The V gene is TRBV4-1, the J gene TRBJ1-4, with a tentative D call TRBD1 (5 bases). Per germline, CDR1 MGHRA and CDR2 YSYEKL. This CDR3 has 15 amino acids. Trimming cost V 4 bases and J 6 bases, with 15 bases left between them.